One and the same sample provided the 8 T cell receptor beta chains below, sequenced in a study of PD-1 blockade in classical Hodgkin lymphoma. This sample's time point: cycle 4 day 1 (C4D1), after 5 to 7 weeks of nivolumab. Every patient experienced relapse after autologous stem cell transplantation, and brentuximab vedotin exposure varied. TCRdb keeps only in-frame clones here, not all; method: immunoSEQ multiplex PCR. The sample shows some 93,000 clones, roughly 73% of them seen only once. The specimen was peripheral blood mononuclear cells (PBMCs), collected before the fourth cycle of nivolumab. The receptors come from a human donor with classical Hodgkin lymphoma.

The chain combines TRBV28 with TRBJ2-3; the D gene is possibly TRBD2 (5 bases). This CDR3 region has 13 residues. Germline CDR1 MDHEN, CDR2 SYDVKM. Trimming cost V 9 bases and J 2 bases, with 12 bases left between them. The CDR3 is CASLSGDTDTQYF. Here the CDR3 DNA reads TGTGCCAGTCTGAGCGGAGACACAGATACGCAGTATTTT.

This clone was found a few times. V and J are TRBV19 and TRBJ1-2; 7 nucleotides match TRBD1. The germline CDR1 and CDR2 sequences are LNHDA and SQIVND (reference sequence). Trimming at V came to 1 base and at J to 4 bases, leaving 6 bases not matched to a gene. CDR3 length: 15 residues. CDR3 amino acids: CASSIAPDRIYGYTF. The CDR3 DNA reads TGTGCCAGTAGTATAGCCCCGGACAGGATCTATGGCTACACCTTC.

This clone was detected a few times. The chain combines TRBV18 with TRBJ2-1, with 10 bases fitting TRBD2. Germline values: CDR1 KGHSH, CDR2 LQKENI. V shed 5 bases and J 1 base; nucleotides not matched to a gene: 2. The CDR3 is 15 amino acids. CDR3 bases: TGTGCCAGCTCAGAAGCGGGGGGGTCCTACAATGAGCAGTTCTTC. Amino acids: CASSEAGGSYNEQFF.

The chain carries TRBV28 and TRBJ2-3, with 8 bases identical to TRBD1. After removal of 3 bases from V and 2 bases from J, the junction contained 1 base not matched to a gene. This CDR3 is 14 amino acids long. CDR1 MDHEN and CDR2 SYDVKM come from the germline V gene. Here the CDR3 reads CASSLGQDTDTQYF. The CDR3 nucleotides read TGTGCCAGCAGTTTGGGACAGGACACAGATACGCAGTATTTT. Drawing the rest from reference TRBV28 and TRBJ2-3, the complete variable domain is DVKVTQSSRYLVKRTGEKVFLECVQDMDHENMFWYRQDPGLGLRLIYFSYDVKMKEKGDIPEGYSVSREKKERFSLILESASTNQTSMYLCASSLGQDTDTQYFGPGTRLTVL.

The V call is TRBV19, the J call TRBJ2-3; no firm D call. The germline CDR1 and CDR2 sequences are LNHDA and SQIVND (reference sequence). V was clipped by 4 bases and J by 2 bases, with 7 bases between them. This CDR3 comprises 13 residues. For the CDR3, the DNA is TGTGCCAGTAGTACCGGATTCACAGATACGCAGTATTTT. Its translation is CASSTGFTDTQYF.

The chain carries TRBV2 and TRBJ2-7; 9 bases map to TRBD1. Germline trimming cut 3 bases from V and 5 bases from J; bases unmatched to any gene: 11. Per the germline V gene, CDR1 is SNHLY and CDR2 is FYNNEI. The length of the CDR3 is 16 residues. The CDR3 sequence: CASSEDPGQGNDEQYF. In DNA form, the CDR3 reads TGTGCCAGCAGTGAGGATCCGGGACAGGGAAACGACGAGCAGTACTTC.

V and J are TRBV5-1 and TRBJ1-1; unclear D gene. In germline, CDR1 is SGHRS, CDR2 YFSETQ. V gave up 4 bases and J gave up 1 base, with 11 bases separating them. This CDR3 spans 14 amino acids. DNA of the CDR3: TGCGCCAGCAGCCTCCGACGGGAGAACACTGAAGCTTTCTTT. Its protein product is CASSLRRENTEAFF.

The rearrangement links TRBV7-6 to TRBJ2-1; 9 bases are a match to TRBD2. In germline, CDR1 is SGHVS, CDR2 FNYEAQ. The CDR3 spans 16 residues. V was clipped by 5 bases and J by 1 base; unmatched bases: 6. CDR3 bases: TGTGCCAGCAGCAAGGAGCGGGGGGATTCCTACAATGAGCAGTTCTTC. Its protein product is CASSKERGDSYNEQFF.